The 13 T cell receptor beta chains below were found in one sample sequenced in a study of beta chain features in type 1 diabetes. The sequenced template was cDNA made from the entire isolated RNA. The protocol was immunoSEQ multiplex PCR, while the TCRdb copy is restricted to in-frame clones and leaves out a portion. Among roughly 450,000 clones listed, around 14% were seen once. The material sequenced was naive CD4+ T cells from blood. These receptors all stem from a man under 40 in good health.

This clone came up a few times. The chain carries TRBV28 and TRBJ2-5, with D tentatively TRBD1 or TRBD2 (5 bases each). V shed 3 bases and J shed 1 base, with 21 bases lying between them. The CDR3 totals 18 residues. The germline V gene has CDR1 MDHEN and CDR2 SYDVKM. DNA of the CDR3: TGTGCCAGCAGTTTTATTGTTCGGCGAGGGGATCCCCAAGAGACCCAGTACTTC. Its translation: CASSFIVRRGDPQETQYF. Supplemented by reference TRBV28 and TRBJ2-5, the full variable domain reads DVKVTQSSRYLVKRTGEKVFLECVQDMDHENMFWYRQDPGLGLRLIYFSYDVKMKEKGDIPEGYSVSREKKERFSLILESASTNQTSMYLCASSFIVRRGDPQETQYFGPGTRLLVL.

This chain links TRBV7-9 with TRBJ1-2; 8 positions match TRBD1. The CDR3 sequence is 13 residues long. Germline V gene data show CDR1 as SEHNR and CDR2 as FQNEAQ (reference sequence). V lost 5 bases to trimming and J lost 6 bases; unmatched junction nucleotides: 5. The CDR3 here is CASSKTGANGYTF. CDR3 nucleotide sequence: TGTGCCAGCAGCAAGACAGGGGCAAATGGCTACACCTTC.

The table lists this clone with a few counts. The gene calls are TRBV4-2 and TRBJ2-1, with 12 bases identical to TRBD2. CDR1 and CDR2 (germline): LGHNA, YNFKEQ. The CDR3 spans 18 residues. Trimming took 2 bases from V and 5 from J; bases not matched to a gene: 10. CDR3 DNA: TGTGCCAGCAGCCAATCTAGCGGGGGGGCCAGGATTCACAATGAGCAGTTCTTC. The encoded protein is CASSQSSGGARIHNEQFF.

This clone showed up just a few times. In the same sample, other DNA sequences code for this CDR3. The rearrangement uses TRBV10-3 and TRBJ2-5; D is unclear. The CDR3 runs 11 residues. V shed 6 bases and J shed 2 bases, with 4 bases lying between them. In germline, CDR1 is ENHRY, CDR2 SYGVKD. CDR3 nucleotide sequence: TGTGCCATCAGCGCGCAAGAGACCCAGTACTTC. Translation gives CAISAQETQYF.

To note about this clone: Sequence at one end of the junction differs from germline and may be a read error. The J gene is TRBJ1-1, the V gene TRBV30; possibly TRBD1 for D (5 bases). This CDR3 has 11 amino acids. The germline V gene has CDR1 GTSNPN and CDR2 SVGIG (reference sequence). CDR3 in DNA: TGTGCCTGGAGTGCGGACACCGAAGCTTTCTTT. The encoded protein is CAWSADTEAFF.

The chain couples TRBV7-2 to TRBJ2-1; TRBD1 matches 8 bases. The germline gives CDR1 SGHTA, CDR2 FQGNSA. The CDR3 spans 14 residues. Germline trimming cut 5 bases from V and 8 bases from J; bases unmatched to any gene: 8. The CDR3 nucleotides read TGTGCCAGCAGCCACGGACAGGGTTATGATGAGCAGTTCTTC. Protein: CASSHGQGYDEQFF.

V is TRBV9 and J is TRBJ2-5; D may be TRBD1 (5 bases). Trimming pared 0 bases from V and 0 bases from J, leaving 9 bases between. Germline V gives CDR1 SGDLS, CDR2 YYNGEE. The CDR3 is 15 amino acids. CDR3 sequence: CASSVAATDQETQYF. CDR3 nucleotides: TGTGCCAGCAGCGTAGCTGCGACAGACCAAGAGACCCAGTACTTC.

This chain uses TRBV29-1 with TRBJ2-5; D is uncertain. Gene TRBJ2-7 matches the end of the DNA better, so the J call may be wrong. Germline V lookup: CDR1 SQVTM, CDR2 ANQGSEA. CDR3 length: 14 amino acids. This CDR3 is CSVVGLGTGYEQYF. CDR3 bases: TGCAGCGTTGTAGGCCTCGGCACGGGCTACGAGCAGTACTTC.

The table lists this clone with a few counts. The chain joins TRBV5-4 to TRBJ2-1; weak D call: TRBD1 (6 bases). The CDR3 extends over 15 amino acids. V was clipped by 5 bases and J by 3 bases, with 15 bases between them. The germline gives CDR1 SGHNT, CDR2 YYREEE (reference sequence). Here the CDR3 reads CASRIGQSFYNEQFF. The CDR3 DNA reads TGTGCCAGCAGAATAGGACAGAGCTTCTACAATGAGCAGTTCTTC.

The chain employs TRBV4-3 and TRBJ2-7; 11 bases agree with TRBD2. CDR1 and CDR2 (germline): LGHNA, YSLEER. CDR3 length: 15 residues. Trimming at V came to 1 base and at J to 3 bases, leaving 2 bases not matched to a gene. The CDR3 coding sequence is TGCGCCAGCAGCCAAGGACTAGCGGGGAACTACGAGCAGTACTTC. This gives the protein CASSQGLAGNYEQYF.

The chain links TRBV19 to TRBJ1-4; tentatively, D is TRBD1 (5 bases). V lost 5 bases and J 2 bases, leaving 15 bases between the germline ends. CDR1 is LNHDA and CDR2 is SQIVND in the germline V gene (reference sequence). This CDR3 has 16 amino acids. The DNA of the CDR3 is TGTGCCAGTAGTCCCATCCCCAGGGCGACTAATGAAAAACTGTTTTTT. Translating gives CASSPIPRATNEKLFF. The variable domain in full, with the rest retrieved from reference TRBV19 and TRBJ1-4, is DGGITQSPKYLFRKEGQNVTLSCEQNLNHDAMYWYRQDPGQGLRLIYYSQIVNDFQKGDIAEGYSVSREKKESFPLTVTSAQKNPTAFYLCASSPIPRATNEKLFFGSGTQLSVL.

CDR3 DNA: TGTGCCAGCAGCTCCGGGACTCAGGGGCGGCAGTACTTC. Its translation: CASSSGTQGRQYF. V and J are TRBV7-2 and TRBJ2-7; D may correspond to TRBD1 or TRBD2 (6 bases each). The CDR3 consists of 13 residues. Germline V gene lookup returns CDR1 SGHTA and CDR2 FQGNSA. Between the trimmed V and J ends, which lost 4 bases and 9 bases, there was a span of 16 bases.

The chain combines TRBV15 with TRBJ1-3; D gene unclear. V was shortened by 0 bases and J by 4 bases, with 13 bases between the two germline ends. The CDR3 contains 16 residues. Germline CDR1 reads LNHNV; CDR2 reads YYDKDF (reference sequence). CDR3 in amino acids: CATSREGGNLGNTIYF. The CDR3 DNA is TGTGCCACCAGCAGAGAAGGTGGGAACCTCGGAAACACCATATATTTT.